This T cell receptor (beta chain) came from a study of a mutant IDH1 vaccine in newly diagnosed glioma. Study-wide context: Patients previously underwent radiotherapy, temozolomide, or both, and most underwent both.

Measured with immunoSEQ multiplex PCR; TCRdb has only the in-frame clones, and not every one. The data hold around 88,000 clones, with 80% observed a single time. The CDR3 consists of 15 residues. Trimming took off 1 base at V and 7 bases at J, with 14 bases between the two ends. From germline, CDR1 is LNHNV and CDR2 YYDKDF (reference sequence). The time point is: baseline, week 1 (first vaccination visit). Treatment reported: pre-vaccination baseline after standard-of-care therapy. This receptor was obtained from a man aged 35 to 55 with glioma. This sample comprised PBMCs, obtained from a glioma patient treated with radiotherapy, temozolomide or both. V and J are TRBV15 and TRBJ1-5, with D perhaps TRBD1 (6 bases). The CDR3 nucleotides read TGTGCCACCAGCAGAGTGGCACAGGGTTTACAGCCCCAGCATTTT. Amino acid sequence: CATSRVAQGLQPQHF.